This T cell receptor beta chain is from a study of blood T cell repertoires in COVID-19. Study-level background: The United States, Italy and Spain were the sources of the acute and convalescent COVID-19 samples. T cells, B-cell-depleted T cells, or PBMCs provided the cDNA or gDNA that served as material.

Authors' data handling: The authors estimated nucleated cell counts from reference gene primer amplification. Profiling relied on immunoSEQ multiplex PCR, and the TCRdb table lists in-frame clones only, not all of them. Clone size and V and J calls were adopted from that table, with D and trimming inferred from the DNA. This repertoire shows 200,000 to 250,000 clones, roughly four fifths found once; its top ten account for 3% to 4%. The trim removed 0 bases at V and 2 bases at J, leaving 8 bases unmatched. The CDR3 has 17 residues. The germline gives CDR1 LGHDT, CDR2 YNNKEL (reference sequence). Sequences were obtained from peripheral blood. The TCR sequence derives from a woman in her late teens or twenties with acute or convalescent COVID-19. The chain has TRBV3-1 (or the pseudogene TRBV3-2) and TRBJ2-5; 8 bases are shared with TRBD2. CDR3 sequence reads: CASSQDLAGGGQETQYF. CDR3 in DNA: TGTGCCAGCAGCCAAGACTTGGCGGGAGGTGGGCAAGAGACCCAGTACTTC.